This TCR delta chain was identified in a study of Vδ1+ human thymocytes. With regard to this clone: The antigen is unknown.

Between roughly 97% and 99.6% of sorted thymocytes were Vdelta1+. RNA was extracted from the cells and then reverse transcribed. Pooled V-gene forward primers with one constant-region reverse primer generated the CDR3 amplicons by multiplex PCR. TCRdb re-called the multiplex PCR reads using CATT. The table has about 27,000 delta-chain clones, under 8% seen once. CDR1 and CDR2 from the germline V gene are TSWWSYY and QGS. This CDR3 region has 23 residues. J lost 0 bases, V lost 4 bases, and 25 bases had no gene match. Study results and caveats: Despite high sort purity, approximately 20% of thymic T cell receptor delta sequences were Vdelta2. In the thymus, TRG and TRD repertoires looked highly polyclonal with Gaussian CDR3 lengths. Many TRG clonotypes were shared between donors; TRD repertoires were essentially private.

This sequence joins TRDV1 and TRDJ1; 11 bases line up with TRDD3. Sequenced input: Vdelta1+ gamma-delta thymocytes from the thymus. The subset denotes: FACS-sorted CD3+ TCRalphabeta- TCRVdelta1+ TCRVdelta2- thymocytes. This TCR came from a girl in the first two years of life who had congenital heart surgery. CDR3 loop: CALGGMGPLPTEVGDTYTDKLIF. For the CDR3, the DNA is TGTGCTCTTGGGGGCATGGGTCCCCTTCCTACCGAGGTGGGGGATACGTACACCGATAAACTCATCTTT.